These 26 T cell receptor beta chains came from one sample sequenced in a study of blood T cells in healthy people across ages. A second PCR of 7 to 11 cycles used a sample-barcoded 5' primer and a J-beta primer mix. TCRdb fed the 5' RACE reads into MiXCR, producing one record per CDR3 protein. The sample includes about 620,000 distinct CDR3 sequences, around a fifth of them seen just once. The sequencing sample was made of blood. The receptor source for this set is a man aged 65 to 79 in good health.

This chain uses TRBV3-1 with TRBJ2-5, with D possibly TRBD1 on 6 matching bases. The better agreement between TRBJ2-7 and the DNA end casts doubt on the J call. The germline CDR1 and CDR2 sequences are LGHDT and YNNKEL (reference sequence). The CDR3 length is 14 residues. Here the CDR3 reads CASSKDRSIYEQYF. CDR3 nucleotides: TGTGCCAGCAGCAAGGACAGATCTATCTACGAGCAGTACTTC.

CDR3 DNA: TGCAGCGGGGGACAGGGGGCTGCAGATACGCAGTATTTT. Encoded protein: CSGGQGAADTQYF. The V call is TRBV29-1, the J call TRBJ2-3, with 12 positions matching TRBD1. In germline, CDR1 is SQVTM, CDR2 ANQGSEA. The CDR3 is 13 amino acids. V was clipped by 7 bases and J by 4 bases; unmatched bases: 3.

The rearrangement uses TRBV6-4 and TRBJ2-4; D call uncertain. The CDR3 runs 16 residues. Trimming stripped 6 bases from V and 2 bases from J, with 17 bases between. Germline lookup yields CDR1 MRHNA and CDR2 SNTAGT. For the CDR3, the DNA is TGTGCCAGCAGCGTAGGAGATTTGGGGACCAAAAACATTCAGTACTTC. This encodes CASSVGDLGTKNIQYF.

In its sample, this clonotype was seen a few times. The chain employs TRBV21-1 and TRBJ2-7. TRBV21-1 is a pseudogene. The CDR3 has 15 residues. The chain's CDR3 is CASSKEAGTSYEQYF. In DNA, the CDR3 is TGTGCCAGCAGCAAAGAGGCCGGGACCTCCTACGAGCAGTACTTC.

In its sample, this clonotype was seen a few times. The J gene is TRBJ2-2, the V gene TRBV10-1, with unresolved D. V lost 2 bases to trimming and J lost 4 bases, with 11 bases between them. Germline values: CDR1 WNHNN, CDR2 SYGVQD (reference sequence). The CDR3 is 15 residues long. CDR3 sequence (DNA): TGCGCCAGCAGTGAGGGTCTACTACCCACCGGGGAGCTGTTTTTT. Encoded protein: CASSEGLLPTGELFF.

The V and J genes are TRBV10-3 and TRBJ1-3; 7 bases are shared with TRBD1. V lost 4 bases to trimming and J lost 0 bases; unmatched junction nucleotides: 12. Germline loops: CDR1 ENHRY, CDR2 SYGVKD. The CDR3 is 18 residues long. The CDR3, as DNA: TGTGCCATCAGTGTCGGGCCGGCAGGGGGAAACTCTGGAAACACCATATATTTT. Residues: CAISVGPAGGNSGNTIYF.

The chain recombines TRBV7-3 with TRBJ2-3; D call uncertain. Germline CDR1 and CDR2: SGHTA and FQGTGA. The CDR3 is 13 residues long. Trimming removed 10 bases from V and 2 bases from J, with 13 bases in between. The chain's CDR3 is CATSPGNTDTQYF. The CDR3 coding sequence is TGTGCCACCTCCCCTGGGAACACAGATACGCAGTATTTT.

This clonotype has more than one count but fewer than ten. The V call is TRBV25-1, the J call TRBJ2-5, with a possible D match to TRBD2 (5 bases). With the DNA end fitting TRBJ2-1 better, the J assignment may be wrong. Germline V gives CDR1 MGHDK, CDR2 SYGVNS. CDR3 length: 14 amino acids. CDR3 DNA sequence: TGTGCCAGCAGTGAACCTGCCCCCCGGGGTGAGCAGTTCTTC. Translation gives CASSEPAPRGEQFF.

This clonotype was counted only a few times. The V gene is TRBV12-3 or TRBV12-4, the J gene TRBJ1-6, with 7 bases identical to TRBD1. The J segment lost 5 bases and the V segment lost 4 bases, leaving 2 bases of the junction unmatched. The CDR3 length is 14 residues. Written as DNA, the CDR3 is TGTGCCAGCAGTTCCGGGACAGATAATTCACCCCTCCACTTT. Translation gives CASSSGTDNSPLHF.

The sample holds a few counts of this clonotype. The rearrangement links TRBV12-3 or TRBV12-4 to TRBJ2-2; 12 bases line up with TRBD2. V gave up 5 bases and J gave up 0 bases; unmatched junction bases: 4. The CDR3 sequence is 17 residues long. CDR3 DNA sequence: TGTGCCAGCAGTCGCGGACTAGCGGGAACGAACACCGGGGAGCTGTTTTTT. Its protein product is CASSRGLAGTNTGELFF.

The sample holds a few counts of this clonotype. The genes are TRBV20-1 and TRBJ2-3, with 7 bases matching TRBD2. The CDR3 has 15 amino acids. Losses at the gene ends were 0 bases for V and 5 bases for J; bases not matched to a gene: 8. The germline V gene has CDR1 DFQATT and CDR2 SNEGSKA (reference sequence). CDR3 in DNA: TGCAGTGCTAGAGATGGGGGGAGGGCCGGAGATACGCAGTATTTT. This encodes CSARDGGRAGDTQYF.

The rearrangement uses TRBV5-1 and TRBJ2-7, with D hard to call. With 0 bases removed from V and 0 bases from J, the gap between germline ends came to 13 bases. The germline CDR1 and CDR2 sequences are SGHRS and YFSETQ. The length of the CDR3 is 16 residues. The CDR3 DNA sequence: TGCGCCAGCAGCTTGGGGGATCGACTCAGCTCCTACGAGCAGTACTTC. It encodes CASSLGDRLSSYEQYF.

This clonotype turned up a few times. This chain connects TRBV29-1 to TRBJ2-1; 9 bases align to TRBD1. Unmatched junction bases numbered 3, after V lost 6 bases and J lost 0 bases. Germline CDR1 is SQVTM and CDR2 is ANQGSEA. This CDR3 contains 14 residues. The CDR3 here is CSVATGGSYNEQFF. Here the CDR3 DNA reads TGCAGCGTCGCGACAGGGGGCTCCTACAATGAGCAGTTCTTC.

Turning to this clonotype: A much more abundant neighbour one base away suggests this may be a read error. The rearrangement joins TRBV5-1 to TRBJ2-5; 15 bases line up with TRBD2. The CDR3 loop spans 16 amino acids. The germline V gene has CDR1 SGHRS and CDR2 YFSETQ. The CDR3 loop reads CASSFGTSGRPAEQSF. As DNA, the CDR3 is TGCGCCAGCAGCTTCGGGACTAGCGGGAGGCCGGCTGAGCAGTCCTTC. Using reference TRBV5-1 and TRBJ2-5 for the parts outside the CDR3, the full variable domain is KAGVTQTPRYLIKTRGQQVTLSCSPISGHRSVSWYQQTPGQGLQFLFEYFSETQRNKGNFPGRFSGRQFSNSRSEMNVSTLELGDSALYLCASSFGTSGRPAEQSFGPGTRLLVL.

The CDR3 nucleotides read TGTGCCAGCAGCCAGACAGCGAACACCGGGGAGCTGTTTTTT. Residues: CASSQTANTGELFF. The chain carries TRBV3-1 and TRBJ2-2, with D perhaps TRBD1 (5 bases). The CDR3 spans 14 residues. CDR1 is LGHDT, CDR2 YNNKEL, per germline (reference sequence). Trimming left V 3 bases short and J 0 bases short, with 5 bases between.

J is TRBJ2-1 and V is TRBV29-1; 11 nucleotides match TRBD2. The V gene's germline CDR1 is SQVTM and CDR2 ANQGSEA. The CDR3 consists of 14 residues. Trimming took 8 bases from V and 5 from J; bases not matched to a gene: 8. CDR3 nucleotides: TGCAGCACCGTGACTAGCGGGATAAACAATGAGCAGTTCTTC. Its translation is CSTVTSGINNEQFF.

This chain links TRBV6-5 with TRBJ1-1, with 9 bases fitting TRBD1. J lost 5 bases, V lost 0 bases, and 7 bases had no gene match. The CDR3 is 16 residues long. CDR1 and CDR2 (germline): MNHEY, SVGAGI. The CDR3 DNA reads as TGTGCCAGCAGTTACTCTCGCGGGACAGGGAAAACTGAAGCTTTCTTT. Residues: CASSYSRGTGKTEAFF.

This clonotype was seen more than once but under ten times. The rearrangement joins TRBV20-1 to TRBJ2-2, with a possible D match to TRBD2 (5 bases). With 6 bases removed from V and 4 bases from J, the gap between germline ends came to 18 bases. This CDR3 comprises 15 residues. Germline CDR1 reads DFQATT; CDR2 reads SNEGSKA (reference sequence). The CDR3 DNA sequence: TGCAGTGCCCCTCCCCGAGGGCCTCGCACCGGGGAGCTGTTTTTT. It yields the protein CSAPPRGPRTGELFF.

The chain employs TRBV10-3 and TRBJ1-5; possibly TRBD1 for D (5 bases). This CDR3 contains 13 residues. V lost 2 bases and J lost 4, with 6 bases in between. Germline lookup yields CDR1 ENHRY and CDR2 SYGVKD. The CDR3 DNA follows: TGTGCCATCAGTGAGGGGGCTAATCAGCCCCAGCATTTT. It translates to CAISEGANQPQHF.

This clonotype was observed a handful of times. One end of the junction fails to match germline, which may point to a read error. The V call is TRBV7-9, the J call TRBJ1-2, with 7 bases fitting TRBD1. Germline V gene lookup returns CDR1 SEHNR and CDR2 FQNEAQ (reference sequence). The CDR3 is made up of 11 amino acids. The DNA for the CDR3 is TGTGCCAGCAGCTTAGAGACAGGGTTGATCTTC. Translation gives CASSLETGLIF.

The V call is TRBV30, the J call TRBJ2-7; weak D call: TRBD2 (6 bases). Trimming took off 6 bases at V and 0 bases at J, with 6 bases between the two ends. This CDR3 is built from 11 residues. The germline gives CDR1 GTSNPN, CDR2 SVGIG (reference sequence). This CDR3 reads CACGGSYEQYF. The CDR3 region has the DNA TGTGCCTGCGGGGGCTCCTACGAGCAGTACTTC.

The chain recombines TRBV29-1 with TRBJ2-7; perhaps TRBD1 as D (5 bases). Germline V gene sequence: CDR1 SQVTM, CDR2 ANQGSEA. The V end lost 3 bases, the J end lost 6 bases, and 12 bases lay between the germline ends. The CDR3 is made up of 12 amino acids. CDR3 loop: CSVDSAGLEQYF. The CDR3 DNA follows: TGCAGCGTTGACTCGGCAGGGCTCGAGCAGTACTTC.

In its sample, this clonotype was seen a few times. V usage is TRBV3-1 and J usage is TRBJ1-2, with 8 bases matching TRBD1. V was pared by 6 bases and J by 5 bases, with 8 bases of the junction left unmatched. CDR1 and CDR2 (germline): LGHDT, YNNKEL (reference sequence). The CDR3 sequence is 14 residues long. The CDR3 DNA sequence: TGTGCCAGCAGTCCGGACAGGGATGGTTATGGCTACACCTTC. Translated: CASSPDRDGYGYTF.

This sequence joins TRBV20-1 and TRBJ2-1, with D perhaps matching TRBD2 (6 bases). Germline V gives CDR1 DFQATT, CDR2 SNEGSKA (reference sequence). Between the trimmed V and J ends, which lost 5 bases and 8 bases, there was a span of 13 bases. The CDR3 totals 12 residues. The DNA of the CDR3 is TGCAGTGCTCTTGGGGGGAAGGATGAGCAGTTCTTC. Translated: CSALGGKDEQFF.

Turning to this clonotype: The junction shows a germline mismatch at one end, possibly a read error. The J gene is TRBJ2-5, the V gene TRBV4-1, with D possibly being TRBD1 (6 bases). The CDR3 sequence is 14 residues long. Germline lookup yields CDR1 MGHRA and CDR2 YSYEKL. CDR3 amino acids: CAGSHGQNQETQYF. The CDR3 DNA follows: TGCGCCGGCAGCCACGGACAGAACCAAGAGACCCAGTACTTC.

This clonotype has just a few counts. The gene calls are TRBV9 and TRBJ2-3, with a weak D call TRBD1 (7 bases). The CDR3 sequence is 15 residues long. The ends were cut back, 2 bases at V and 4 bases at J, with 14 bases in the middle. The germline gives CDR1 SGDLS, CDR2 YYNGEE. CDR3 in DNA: TGTGCCAGCAGCGTTGTGCAGGGGGAGGCAGATACGCAGTATTTT. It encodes CASSVVQGEADTQYF.